This T cell receptor (beta chain) was recorded in a study of Ad26.COV2.S vaccination and SARS-CoV-2 variants. Regarding the study as a whole: Breadth, reportedly substantial, characterized the spike-specific CD8+ and CD4+ T cell responses after vaccination. Vaccine recipients posted higher spike-specific TCR breadth than their placebo counterparts.

The length of the CDR3 is 15 residues. V shed 0 bases and J shed 3 bases, with 9 bases lying between them. The germline gives CDR1 MGHRA, CDR2 YSYEKL. This clone occurred once. Its antigen remains unidentified. Treatment specified: 15 to 20 received Ad26.COV2.S at low or high dose, single or two shots; roughly 5 received placebo; per-sample allocation not given. Day 63 following the first vaccine or placebo injection was when the samples were taken. Libraries were prepared by immunoSEQ multiplex PCR; TCRdb keeps only in-frame clonotypes and omits some of them. The sample contains roughly 380,000 clones, 70% to 90% of which appear only once.

The rearrangement links TRBV4-1 to TRBJ1-5; D is ambiguous. This receptor was taken from a person between 18 and 65 years old who received the Ad26.COV2.S COVID-19 vaccine or a placebo. Sample: peripheral blood, taken in a trial of Ad26.COV2.S vaccine versus placebo. CDR3: CASSQDPIVNQPQHF. The CDR3 DNA reads as TGCGCCAGCAGCCAAGATCCCATCGTCAATCAGCCCCAGCATTTT.